This TCR beta chain was observed in a study of response to subunit inactivated influenza vaccine. General observations from the study: The study's authors posited that every seasonal influenza vaccination enlists few new T cells.

Trimming pared 5 bases from V and 4 bases from J, leaving 13 bases between. The germline CDR1 and CDR2 sequences are SGHRS and YFSETQ. The CDR3 covers 14 residues. MiXCR was run by TCRdb on the RT-PCR reads, yielding one entry per CDR3 protein. The profile shows around 790,000 distinct CDR3 sequences, 20% to 25% of them singletons. This clonotype was seen only a few times. The antigen remains undetermined. This material consisted of PBMCs from blood, taken roughly 5 days after vaccination. The source of this sequence is a man between 45 and 60 years old who received an inactivated influenza vaccine. The chain carries TRBV5-1 and TRBJ2-1; tentative D call: TRBD2 (6 bases). CDR3 in DNA: TGCGCCAGCAGGCCGGGAGTAGGGTACAATGAGCAGTTCTTC. Translation: CASRPGVGYNEQFF.